A selection of T cell receptor beta chains follows, all from one sample in a study of human T cells and chemical hapten exposure. TCRdb reprocessed the RACE reads with MiXCR, giving one entry per CDR3 protein. The table records under 90,000 distinct CDR3 sequences, 7.5% to 9.5% of them present only once. The sample consisted of whole blood, taken in connection with sensitization to the hapten diphenylcyclopropenone (DPC). These receptors originate from a woman between 50 and 59 years old with alopecia areata. Some clones in this sample may be carry-over from other donors' samples. Both conserved end residues are trimmed from each CDR3.

V	J	CDR3
TRBV20-1	TRBJ1-2	SARDLAGAYGYT
TRBV29-1	TRBJ1-1	SVRGLGTEAF
TRBV9	TRBJ1-1	ASSLTGQGPTEAF
TRBV6-2/TRBV6-3	TRBJ2-1	ASGGELRGNEQF
TRBV5-4	TRBJ1-2	ASSLRGNYGYT
TRBV10-1	TRBJ2-7	ASSAIPGQGVLEQY
TRBV5-5	TRBJ1-1	VSSKDRGTEAF
TRBV6-6	TRBJ2-3	ASSYPVPSDTQY
TRBV5-4	TRBJ2-7	ASSWAPEGFYEQY
TRBV7-9	TRBJ1-2	ASSSGTLGYT
TRBV29-1	TRBJ2-1	SVEWIQSSSYNEQF
TRBV2	TRBJ2-3	ASTRAGGSTDTQY
TRBV7-9	TRBJ2-1	ASSRYGGSDDEHF
TRBV6-6	TRBJ2-1	ASTLDSRSYNEQF
TRBV7-2	TRBJ2-5	ASRPGLEETQY
TRBV28	TRBJ1-1	ASSPRHVGAF
TRBV28	TRBJ1-5	ASSLNGQFSNQPQH
TRBV6-6	TRBJ1-5	ASSLQGWSNQPQH
TRBV18	TRBJ2-1	ASSPPGAQPYGQF
TRBV6-4	TRBJ2-1	ASRDGEHNEQF
TRBV6-5	TRBJ2-3	ASSSPTTDTQY
TRBV20-1	TRBJ2-2	SAIQENTGELF